Sequencing of this T cell receptor (beta chain) was carried out in a study of blood T cells in healthy people across ages. Findings of the study overall: PBMCs were not sorted, which prevented a conclusive comparison of naive versus antigen-experienced cells.

About this clonotype: What it recognizes is unknown. The junction and the germline gene differ at one end; a read error may be behind it.

The CDR3 covers 17 residues. Per germline, CDR1 MDHEN and CDR2 SYDVKM. For the second PCR, which ran for roughly 6 to 12 cycles, a sample-barcoded 5' primer and a J-beta primer mix were used. MiXCR was run by TCRdb on the 5' RACE reads, yielding one entry per CDR3 protein. Among around 2 million distinct CDR3 sequences, more than 35% were seen once, and the ten largest hold roughly 23%. The source of this sequence is a human donor in good health. V is TRBV28 and J is TRBJ2-5; 12 nucleotides match TRBD2. What was sequenced was blood. The CDR3 sequence: CVSSFLAGGPGQETQYF. In DNA, the CDR3 is TGTGTCAGCAGTTTCCTAGCGGGGGGGCCGGGGCAAGAGACCCAGTACTTC.